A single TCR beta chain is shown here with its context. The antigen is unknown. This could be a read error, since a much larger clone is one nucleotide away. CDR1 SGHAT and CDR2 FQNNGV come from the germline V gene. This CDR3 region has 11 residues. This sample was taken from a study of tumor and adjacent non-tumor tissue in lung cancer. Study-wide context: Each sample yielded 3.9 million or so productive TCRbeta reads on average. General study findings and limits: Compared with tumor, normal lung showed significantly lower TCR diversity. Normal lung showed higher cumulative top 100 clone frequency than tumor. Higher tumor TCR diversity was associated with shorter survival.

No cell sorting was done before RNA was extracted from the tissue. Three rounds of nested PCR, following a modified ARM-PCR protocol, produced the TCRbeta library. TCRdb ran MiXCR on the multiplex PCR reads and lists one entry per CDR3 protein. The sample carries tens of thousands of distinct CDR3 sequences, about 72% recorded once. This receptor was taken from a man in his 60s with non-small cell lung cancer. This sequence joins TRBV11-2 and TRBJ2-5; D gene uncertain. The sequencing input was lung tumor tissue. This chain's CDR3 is CVGSLGETQYF. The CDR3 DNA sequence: TGTGTCGGCAGCCTCGGTGAGACCCAGTACTTC.